The 18 T cell receptor beta chains in this list originate from one sample, sequenced in a study of blood T cell repertoires in COVID-19. This table comes from immunoSEQ multiplex PCR, and its TCRdb copy is limited to in-frame clones, with some not included. The sample comprises under 150,000 clones, around 88% of which are singletons, and roughly 30% rests with the top ten. Sequencing was performed on peripheral blood. These receptors came from a human donor in a cohort sampled during active COVID-19.

The V gene is TRBV4-2, the J gene TRBJ2-5; 9 bases are shared with TRBD2. Germline V gene sequence: CDR1 LGHNA, CDR2 YNFKEQ. CDR3 length: 16 residues. V trimming: 4 bases; J trimming: 4 bases; junction bases outside the gene matches: 10. The CDR3 spells CASSPTGQAGGETQYF. In DNA, the CDR3 is TGTGCCAGCAGCCCGACAGGGCAAGCGGGGGGAGAGACCCAGTACTTC.

The chain combines TRBV5-1 with TRBJ1-6; 10 bases match TRBD1. V dropped 2 bases and J dropped 10; count of bases not matched to a gene: 3. CDR3 length: 14 residues. CDR1 and CDR2 (germline): SGHRS, YFSETQ. CDR3 coding DNA: TGCGCCAGCAGCTTCGACAGGGGGCTCTCACCCCTCCACTTT. Amino acid sequence: CASSFDRGLSPLHF.

The chain has TRBV3-1 (or the pseudogene TRBV3-2) and TRBJ2-2; tentative D call: TRBD1 (5 bases). There are 15 residues in the CDR3. In germline, CDR1 is LGHDT, CDR2 YNNKEL (reference sequence). With 4 bases removed from V and 1 base from J, the gap between germline ends came to 10 bases. DNA of the CDR3: TGTGCCAGCAGCCTCGGACACCAGAACACCGGGGAGCTGTTTTTT. This translates into CASSLGHQNTGELFF.

Only one count was recorded for this clone. V gene TRBV5-1 combines with J gene TRBJ1-4, with D perhaps TRBD1 (5 bases). There are 15 residues in the CDR3. The V gene's germline CDR1 is SGHRS and CDR2 YFSETQ. Trimming took 5 bases from V and 8 from J, leaving 19 bases between them. The CDR3: CASRQGEGLPEKLFF. The CDR3 nucleotides read TGCGCCAGCAGACAAGGGGAGGGCCTCCCCGAAAAACTGTTTTTT.

The CDR3 DNA sequence: TGTGCCAGCAGCTTACGGGGGGACTCTGGAAACACCATATATTTT. Protein sequence: CASSLRGDSGNTIYF. The gene calls are TRBV11-2 and TRBJ1-3; D may be TRBD1 (5 bases). V lost 2 bases, J lost 0 bases, and 8 bases lay in between. This CDR3 comprises 15 residues. Germline lookup yields CDR1 SGHAT and CDR2 FQNNGV.

The chain carries TRBV10-2 and TRBJ2-7, with 8 bases fitting TRBD1. The CDR3 has 13 residues. Germline values: CDR1 WSHSY, CDR2 SAAADI. Trimming at V came to 8 bases and at J to 2 bases, leaving 5 bases not matched to a gene. The CDR3 DNA is TGCGCCAGCTGGGACAGGTCCACCTACGAGCAGTACTTC. It specifies CASWDRSTYEQYF.

V and J are TRBV5-1 and TRBJ1-3, with D tentatively TRBD1 (6 bases). The CDR3 runs to 16 residues. The V end lost 1 base, the J end lost 0 bases, and 11 bases lay between the germline ends. CDR1 SGHRS and CDR2 YFSETQ come from the germline V gene. The DNA for the CDR3 is TGCGCCAGCAGCTTGACGGACAGTAGCTCTGGAAACACCATATATTTT. Residues: CASSLTDSSSGNTIYF.

V and J are TRBV9 and TRBJ2-1; D might be TRBD1 (5 bases). This CDR3 has 13 residues. Germline V CDR1 and CDR2: SGDLS, YYNGEE. The germline V and J ends were trimmed by 0 bases and 9 bases, with 10 bases remaining between them. The CDR3 protein is CASSVVGDSEQFF. CDR3 bases: TGTGCCAGCAGCGTAGTAGGGGATAGTGAGCAGTTCTTC.

The V and J genes are TRBV12-5 and TRBJ2-7; 7 bases are a match to TRBD1. The length of the CDR3 is 17 residues. Germline CDR1 reads LGHNT; CDR2 reads FRNRAP. Trimming took 0 bases from V and 0 from J; bases not matched to a gene: 8. CDR3 in DNA: TGTGCTAGTGGTTTGGTACTAGAGGGGGCCGGCTCCTACGAGCAGTACTTC. As protein: CASGLVLEGAGSYEQYF.

This chain connects TRBV5-1 to TRBJ1-2, with D possibly matching TRBD1 (6 bases). The V and J ends lost 1 base and 6 bases respectively, with 13 bases between them. This CDR3 spans 14 amino acids. The germline V gene encodes CDR1 SGHRS and CDR2 YFSETQ. The CDR3 DNA sequence: TGCGCCAGCAGCTTGTTAATGGCAGGGGATGGCTACACCTTC. Residues: CASSLLMAGDGYTF.

This sequence joins TRBV25-1 and TRBJ1-1; D gene ambiguous. Germline values: CDR1 MGHDK, CDR2 SYGVNS. Trimming shortened V by 6 bases and J by 1 base, and 6 bases separated the two germline ends. This CDR3 has 12 residues. This CDR3 is CASRGGNTEAFF. The CDR3, as DNA: TGTGCCAGCAGGGGAGGGAACACTGAAGCTTTCTTT.

The rearrangement joins TRBV2 to TRBJ1-1; the D gene is possibly TRBD1 (6 bases). The CDR3 contains 15 residues. Trimming took 9 bases from V and 1 from J, leaving 18 bases between them. Germline CDR1 is SNHLY and CDR2 is FYNNEI. The CDR3 nucleotides read TGTGCCAGTCTCCTCCAGGGGTTAGCGAACACTGAAGCTTTCTTT. Translating gives CASLLQGLANTEAFF.

V and J are TRBV18 and TRBJ1-5; no firm D call. V dropped 3 bases and J dropped 6 bases, with 18 bases sitting between them. The CDR3 has 16 residues. CDR1 and CDR2 from the germline V gene are KGHSH and LQKENI. As DNA, the CDR3 is TGTGCCAGCTCACCCTCCCGGATGAGCGTCGGTCAGCCCCAGCATTTT. Translation gives CASSPSRMSVGQPQHF.

The V call is TRBV4-1, the J call TRBJ2-6, with 8 nucleotides matching TRBD1. The length of the CDR3 is 21 residues. J was trimmed by 0 bases and V by 4 bases; bases with no gene match: 17. Germline loops: CDR1 MGHRA, CDR2 YSYEKL. CDR3 in amino acids: CASSPTKDRNRGSSGANVLTF. CDR3 nucleotides: TGCGCCAGCAGCCCCACTAAGGATAGGAACAGGGGGAGCTCTGGGGCCAACGTCCTGACTTTC.

This rearrangement joins TRBV7-6 to TRBJ1-1, with D hard to call. V shed 5 bases and J shed 0 bases, with 13 bases lying between them. Germline V gene data show CDR1 as SGHVS and CDR2 as FNYEAQ. This CDR3 comprises 15 residues. CDR3 sequence: CASSTIHGVNTEAFF. The CDR3 region has the DNA TGTGCCAGCAGCACCATCCACGGGGTGAACACTGAAGCTTTCTTT.

This clone was observed a handful of times. The chain uses TRBV6-5 and TRBJ1-2, with D possibly matching TRBD1 (5 bases). Germline CDR1 reads MNHEY; CDR2 reads SVGAGI. V lost 3 bases, J lost 4 bases, and 9 bases lay in between. The CDR3 has 13 amino acids. The CDR3 reads CASSYSGFYGYTF. The CDR3 DNA sequence: TGTGCCAGCAGTTATTCAGGGTTCTATGGCTACACCTTC.

This CDR3 reads CASNSGNNQPQHF. Written as DNA, the CDR3 is TGTGCCAGCAACTCGGGAAACAATCAGCCCCAGCATTTT. The chain is built from TRBV7-9 and TRBJ1-5; D is unclear. This CDR3 spans 13 amino acids. CDR1 is SEHNR and CDR2 is FQNEAQ in the germline V gene (reference sequence). V lost 7 bases and J 3 bases, leaving 10 bases between the germline ends.

This rearrangement joins TRBV19 to TRBJ1-1, with 8 bases matching TRBD1. V lost 4 bases and J lost 0; bases outside the gene matches: 4. Germline values: CDR1 LNHDA, CDR2 SQIVND (reference sequence). This CDR3 contains 15 residues. This CDR3 is CASSTRQGLNTEAFF. CDR3 nucleotides: TGTGCCAGTAGTACCCGACAGGGGTTGAACACTGAAGCTTTCTTT.